This TCR beta chain was documented in a study of T-cell reconstitution after alpha-beta-depleted transplantation in children. General study points: Diversity and T-cell counts at one year after transplant derived mostly from new T cells.

Germline CDR1 is SQVTM and CDR2 is ANQGSEA. V was cut by 1 base and J by 0 bases, with 10 bases left in between. The CDR3 is 14 amino acids. Worth noting for this clonotype: As yet, its antigen is unknown.

Using unique molecular identifiers, the investigators prepared the TCRbeta library. Each CDR3 protein gets one entry after TCRdb re-called the PCR reads with MiXCR. The sample carries over 85,000 distinct CDR3 sequences, about 6.8% recorded once. The sample was PBMCs, taken before TCRalphabeta/CD19-depleted stem cell transplant. V usage is TRBV29-1 and J usage is TRBJ2-7; tentatively, D is TRBD2 (5 bases). The TCR was taken from a boy aged 2 to 10 with acute lymphoblastic leukemia, due to receive a stem cell transplant. The CDR3: CSVEVPGNSYEQYF. The CDR3 nucleotides read TGCAGCGTTGAAGTTCCGGGGAACTCCTACGAGCAGTACTTC.